This T cell receptor beta chain was profiled in a study of patients and donors after allogeneic stem cell transplantation. TCRdb itself ran the RT-PCR reads through MiXCR, one entry per CDR3 protein. The sample has under 200,000 distinct CDR3 sequences, approximately 28% seen once. Germline CDR1 SGHTA, CDR2 FQGNSA. The V segment lost 5 bases and the J segment 0 bases; nucleotides outside the gene matches: 5. The CDR3 loop spans 15 amino acids. Sequencing was done on a sample of blood, either unsorted or a sorted T cell fraction (not recorded which). The origin of this receptor is a human donor who was either an allogeneic HSCT recipient or a stem cell or donor lymphocyte infusion donor (not recorded which). It is not recorded whose cells these are; they may come from a transplant donor. The chain uses TRBV7-2 and TRBJ2-3, with 7 bases lining up with TRBD2. The CDR3 protein is CASSPGGRSTDTQYF. CDR3 nucleotide sequence: TGTGCCAGCAGCCCCGGGGGGAGGAGCACAGATACGCAGTATTTT.